The 25 T cell receptor beta chains listed next were all sequenced from one sample in a study of T-cell reconstitution after alpha-beta-depleted transplantation in children (dated by TCRdb to 2015 to 2016). Library preparation employed PCR. The run used an Illumina HiSeq 2500. TCR libraries were prepared with molecular barcoding, using unique molecular identifiers to normalize TCRbeta repertoire quantification. TCRdb trimmed the raw reads at Q25, called clones with MiXCR and kept productive beta chains. One record per CDR3 amino acid sequence lists the most common genes and DNA. The sample table contains 420,000 or so distinct CDR3 sequences; only one count was recorded for 9.5% to 13% of them. The top ten hold roughly 6% of the sample. The material was PBMCs from the stem cell graft donor, obtained from the stem cell graft. Receptors were obtained from a human donor who donated a stem cell graft to a child with acute myeloid leukemia.

Here the CDR3 reads CASSVDTSGHEQFF. The CDR3 DNA follows: TGTGCCAGCAGCGTAGACACTAGCGGGCATGAGCAGTTCTTC. The J gene is TRBJ2-1, the V gene TRBV9; the match to TRBD2 covers 9 bases. CDR3 length: 14 amino acids. Germline V lookup: CDR1 SGDLS, CDR2 YYNGEE. The ends lost 0 bases at V and 8 bases at J; junction bases unmatched: 3.

In this sample, this clonotype turned up many times. V usage is TRBV15 and J usage is TRBJ1-5, with D unclear. The CDR3 length is 15 residues. V shed 0 bases and J shed 0 bases, with 6 bases lying between them. CDR1 LNHNV and CDR2 YYDKDF come from the germline V gene (reference sequence). The chain's CDR3 is CATSRDYGSNQPQHF. In DNA form, the CDR3 reads TGTGCCACCAGCAGAGATTACGGTAGCAATCAGCCCCAGCATTTT.

The chain links TRBV7-2 to TRBJ2-1, with 12 positions matching TRBD2. Germline trimming cut 4 bases from V and 4 bases from J; bases unmatched to any gene: 14. The germline gives CDR1 SGHTA, CDR2 FQGNSA. This CDR3 spans 19 amino acids. The CDR3 DNA sequence: TGTGCCAGCAGCTCAGCTACAGTCCTTCTAGCGGGAGGGTACAATGAGCAGTTCTTC. Amino acids: CASSSATVLLAGGYNEQFF.

The table lists this clonotype with a few counts. The chain carries TRBV15 and TRBJ2-7; no clear D gene. V was pared by 5 bases and J by 3 bases, with 14 bases between. Germline V gene data show CDR1 as LNHNV and CDR2 as YYDKDF (reference sequence). This CDR3 comprises 14 residues. Here the CDR3 reads CATSQEKDYYEQYV. CDR3 DNA sequence: TGTGCCACCAGCCAAGAGAAAGATTACTACGAGCAGTACGTC.

This clonotype was seen a handful of times. This rearrangement joins TRBV6-2 or TRBV6-3 to TRBJ2-1, with a possible D match to TRBD2 (6 bases). The germline V gene has CDR1 MNHEY and CDR2 SVGEGT. This CDR3 has 14 residues. Trimming took off 4 bases at V and 8 bases at J, with 15 bases between the two ends. The CDR3 coding sequence is TGTGCCAGCAGTTTTTCCTTGGGGGGAGATGAGCAGTTCTTC. Translation: CASSFSLGGDEQFF.

The chain uses TRBV7-8 and TRBJ2-1; 8 bases are shared with TRBD1. Trimming removed 5 bases from V and 4 bases from J; junction bases left unmatched: 13. The CDR3 extends over 17 amino acids. From germline, CDR1 is SGHVS and CDR2 FQNEAQ. In DNA form, the CDR3 reads TGTGCCAGCAGCCCACGTAGACCGACAGGGGAATACAATGAGCAGTTCTTC. This gives the protein CASSPRRPTGEYNEQFF.

This clonotype was counted ten times or more. The J gene is TRBJ2-1, the V gene TRBV20-1, with a weak D call TRBD1 (6 bases). Germline V gene sequence: CDR1 DFQATT, CDR2 SNEGSKA (reference sequence). The CDR3 has 13 residues. The V and J ends lost 6 bases and 4 bases respectively, with 13 bases between them. The CDR3 DNA reads as TGCAGTGCCGGCGTGGGGGCGTACAATGAGCAGTTCTTC. This translates into CSAGVGAYNEQFF.

The chain has TRBV27 and TRBJ2-7; D unresolved. The CDR3 spans 16 residues. V was shortened by 0 bases and J by 2 bases, with 14 bases between the two germline ends. CDR1 is MNHEY, CDR2 SMNVEV, per germline (reference sequence). As DNA, the CDR3 is TGTGCCAGCAGTTTATCGTCTGGACCTGGCCCCTACGAGCAGTACTTC. Translating gives CASSLSSGPGPYEQYF.

For the CDR3, the DNA is TGCAGCGCCGGACTAGCGGGAGGTCGAGATACGCAGTATTTT. This sequence encodes CSAGLAGGRDTQYF. The chain couples TRBV29-1 to TRBJ2-3; 14 positions match TRBD2. V lost 7 bases to trimming and J lost 5 bases; unmatched junction nucleotides: 5. Germline V gives CDR1 SQVTM, CDR2 ANQGSEA. This CDR3 comprises 14 residues.

The sample holds many counts of this clonotype. The rearrangement uses TRBV5-1 and TRBJ2-5, with D possibly TRBD2 on 6 matching bases. The CDR3 contains 14 residues. V was clipped by 2 bases and J by 4 bases, with 12 bases between them. The germline V gene encodes CDR1 SGHRS and CDR2 YFSETQ. This CDR3 is CASSFGEDGETQYF. For the CDR3, the DNA is TGCGCCAGCAGCTTCGGGGAGGACGGAGAGACCCAGTACTTC.

CDR3 protein: CASSASGPQETQYF. CDR3 nucleotides: TGTGCCAGCAGCGCTAGCGGCCCACAAGAGACCCAGTACTTC. The genes are TRBV7-2 and TRBJ2-5; 7 bases are a match to TRBD2. Germline V lookup: CDR1 SGHTA, CDR2 FQGNSA. V dropped 5 bases and J dropped 2; count of bases not matched to a gene: 5. The CDR3 spans 14 residues. The whole variable domain, filled in from reference TRBV7-2 and TRBJ2-5, reads GAGVSQSPSNKVTEKGKDVELRCDPISGHTALYWYRQSLGQGLEFLIYFQGNSAPDKSGLPSDRFSAERTGGSVSTLTIQRTQQEDSAVYLCASSASGPQETQYFGPGTRLLVL.

The table lists this clonotype with a few counts. V is TRBV7-2 and J is TRBJ1-4; TRBD1 is a possible D gene (6 bases). The CDR3 is 14 residues long. Trimming took 3 bases from V and 10 from J, leaving 15 bases between them. Germline V CDR1 and CDR2: SGHTA, FQGNSA. The chain's CDR3 is CASSFDLPGVKLFF. The CDR3 DNA follows: TGTGCCAGCAGCTTTGACCTTCCAGGGGTAAAACTGTTTTTT.

The J gene is TRBJ1-4, the V gene TRBV4-1; a weak D match, TRBD1 (5 bases). Germline lookup yields CDR1 MGHRA and CDR2 YSYEKL. The CDR3 is 13 residues long. V lost 5 bases and J 5 bases, leaving 9 bases between the germline ends. The CDR3 loop reads CASSGGTNEKLFF. The CDR3 nucleotides are TGCGCCAGCAGCGGGGGGACGAATGAAAAACTGTTTTTT.

The chain uses TRBV20-1 and TRBJ2-2; 9 bases map to TRBD2. The CDR3 totals 16 residues. Trimming removed 5 bases from V and 4 bases from J; junction bases left unmatched: 11. Germline V lookup: CDR1 DFQATT, CDR2 SNEGSKA (reference sequence). As DNA, the CDR3 is TGCAGTGCTCCTCTCAGCGGGAGGTCGCTCACCGGGGAGCTGTTTTTT. This sequence encodes CSAPLSGRSLTGELFF.

The sample holds a few counts of this clonotype. This rearrangement joins TRBV7-9 to TRBJ1-4; a weak D match, TRBD1 (6 bases). The germline V and J ends were trimmed by 5 bases and 5 bases, with 15 bases remaining between them. This CDR3 spans 15 amino acids. Germline lookup yields CDR1 SEHNR and CDR2 FQNEAQ (reference sequence). DNA of the CDR3: TGTGCCAGCAGCACCTGGACAGAGGGGAATGAAAAACTGTTTTTT. Translation gives CASSTWTEGNEKLFF.

The chain employs TRBV5-1 and TRBJ1-1; D is perhaps TRBD1 (5 bases). Germline CDR1 reads SGHRS; CDR2 reads YFSETQ. CDR3 length equals 14 residues. Deletions cut 0 bases from V and 6 bases from J, with 12 bases between. The CDR3 DNA sequence: TGCGCCAGCAGCTTGGTTCAGGGCCAGGCTGAAGCTTTCTTT. It is translated as CASSLVQGQAEAFF. Using reference TRBV5-1 and TRBJ1-1 for the parts outside the CDR3, the full variable domain is KAGVTQTPRYLIKTRGQQVTLSCSPISGHRSVSWYQQTPGQGLQFLFEYFSETQRNKGNFPGRFSGRQFSNSRSEMNVSTLELGDSALYLCASSLVQGQAEAFFGQGTRLTVV.

As for this clonotype: One base away lies a much larger clone, so this may be a sequencing read error. This rearrangement joins TRBV4-2 to TRBJ1-1; D is possibly TRBD1 (6 bases). Germline V lookup: CDR1 LGHNA, CDR2 YNFKEQ. The CDR3 sequence is 14 residues long. The CDR3 DNA follows: TGTGCCACCAGCCCACAGACAGGGAACACTGAAGCTTTCTTT. Protein sequence: CATSPQTGNTEAFF.

This chain uses TRBV11-2 with TRBJ2-7, with a possible D match to TRBD1 (5 bases). V was pared by 5 bases and J by 3 bases, with 17 bases between. The length of the CDR3 is 15 residues. Germline V gene lookup returns CDR1 SGHAT and CDR2 FQNNGV. In DNA form, the CDR3 reads TGTGCCAGCAGCCTAACCGCAGGGATGCACTACGAGCAGTACTTC. It codes for CASSLTAGMHYEQYF.

The genes are TRBV5-1 and TRBJ2-1, with D possibly TRBD1 on 5 matching bases. This CDR3 region has 13 residues. V lost 2 bases and J 7 bases, leaving 10 bases between the germline ends. The V gene's germline CDR1 is SGHRS and CDR2 YFSETQ. The CDR3, as DNA: TGCGCCAGCAGCTTTGGGGCTGGGAATGAGCAGTTCTTC. Translated: CASSFGAGNEQFF.

A few counts support this clonotype. This sequence joins TRBV10-2 and TRBJ1-2, with D tentatively TRBD1 (5 bases). V gave up 4 bases and J gave up 5 bases, with 11 bases separating them. The CDR3 is made up of 13 amino acids. Germline V gives CDR1 WSHSY, CDR2 SAAADI. The CDR3 loop reads CASSADTFYGYTF. As DNA, the CDR3 is TGCGCCAGCAGTGCGGACACCTTTTATGGCTACACCTTC.

The chain couples TRBV18 to TRBJ2-6; 11 positions agree with TRBD1. Germline V gene lookup returns CDR1 KGHSH and CDR2 LQKENI. The CDR3 is made up of 16 amino acids. J was trimmed by 2 bases and V by 8 bases; bases with no gene match: 5. The CDR3 DNA follows: TGTGCCAGCGCTGGGACAGGGGGTGCTGGGGCCAACGTCCTGACTTTC. Protein product: CASAGTGGAGANVLTF.

This chain connects TRBV5-5 to TRBJ1-5; 8 bases are shared with TRBD1. Trimming cost V 0 bases and J 6 bases; bases outside gene matches: 5. Germline CDR1 and CDR2: SGHKS and YYEKEE (reference sequence). The CDR3 covers 15 residues. The CDR3 loop reads CASSLAGGGGQPQHF. The CDR3, as DNA: TGTGCCAGCAGCTTGGCAGGGGGCGGAGGTCAGCCCCAGCATTTT.

This clonotype occurred many times. One junction end does not reproduce the germline sequence, and a read error may be involved. The rearrangement links TRBV5-1 to TRBJ2-2, with unresolved D. In germline, CDR1 is SGHRS, CDR2 YFSETQ. The CDR3 has 14 amino acids. CDR3 protein: CASSLGSGTGELFF. Here the CDR3 DNA reads TGCGCCAGCAGTTTGGGGTCGGGCACCGGGGAGCTGTTTTTT.

In its sample, this clonotype was seen once. The rearrangement links TRBV6-1 to TRBJ1-2, with 9 bases fitting TRBD1. The junction had 10 bases not matched to a gene; V was cut back by 3 bases and J by 5 bases. The germline V gene has CDR1 MNHNS and CDR2 SASEGT. The CDR3 is made up of 16 amino acids. This CDR3 is CASSESRDRVWYGYTF. In DNA form, the CDR3 reads TGTGCCAGCAGTGAGTCCCGGGACAGGGTTTGGTATGGCTACACCTTC.

This clonotype was found many times. V is TRBV9 and J is TRBJ1-4; TRBD1 matches at 12 bases. CDR1 SGDLS and CDR2 YYNGEE come from the germline V gene. Unmatched junction bases numbered 11, after V lost 7 bases and J lost 7 bases. The CDR3 covers 16 residues. As DNA, the CDR3 is TGTGCCAGCTCCGGGACAGGGGGCATTTGGGGTGAAAAACTGTTTTTT. This translates into CASSGTGGIWGEKLFF.